This T cell receptor beta chain came from a study of molecular identifiers for immune sequencing clone quantification. Trimming cost V 0 bases and J 0 bases, with 12 bases left between them. CDR1 MGHRA and CDR2 YSYEKL come from the germline V gene. The length of the CDR3 is 16 residues. TCRdb analysed the PCR reads with MiXCR anew, one entry per CDR3 protein. Found here are fewer than 350,000 distinct CDR3 sequences, 20% to 25% of them singletons; the top ten hold more than 0.8%. This clonotype was observed once. Since a much larger clone is just one base distant, this may be a read error. This clonotype originated in a human donor in good health. Some libraries in this study had Jurkat cell RNA spiked in. This sequence joins TRBV4-1 and TRBJ2-7; no firm D call. The sequenced material came from naive CD8+ T cells from blood, with Jurkat cell RNA spiked in. The subset was: FACS-sorted CD8+CD4-CCR7+CD45RA+ naive T cells. DNA of the CDR3: TGCGCCAGCAGCCAAGATAGGGCAGGTTTCTCCTACGAGCAGTACTTC. Translation gives CASSQDRAGFSYEQYF.